Shown below are 2 T cell receptor beta chains from a single sample sequenced in a study of T cell responses to AZD1222 COVID-19 vaccine. Generated by immunoSEQ multiplex PCR, the TCRdb table keeps only in-frame clones and is missing some. The sample lists around 100,000 clones; about nine tenths were seen once. Sequences were derived from peripheral blood, sampled on day 0 of AZD1222 vaccination. Source of these receptors: an adult in good health.

This chain connects TRBV28 to TRBJ2-6; perhaps TRBD1 as D (5 bases). V was shortened by 4 bases and J by 0 bases, with 10 bases between the two germline ends. Germline V lookup: CDR1 MDHEN, CDR2 SYDVKM. This CDR3 has 16 amino acids. The CDR3 nucleotides read TGTGCCAGCAGTTCCGAAACAGGCTCTGGGGCCAACGTCCTGACTTTC. This encodes CASSSETGSGANVLTF.

This clone was seen only once. The chain uses TRBV19 and TRBJ1-3; 7 bases agree with TRBD1. Trimming cost V 5 bases and J 0 bases; bases outside gene matches: 4. The CDR3 has 15 residues. The V gene's germline CDR1 is LNHDA and CDR2 SQIVND (reference sequence). CDR3 DNA: TGTGCCAGTAGTGGTGGACAGGCCTCTGGAAACACCATATATTTT. This codes for CASSGGQASGNTIYF. The full variable domain, its missing parts supplied by reference TRBV19 and TRBJ1-3, is DGGITQSPKYLFRKEGQNVTLSCEQNLNHDAMYWYRQDPGQGLRLIYYSQIVNDFQKGDIAEGYSVSREKKESFPLTVTSAQKNPTAFYLCASSGGQASGNTIYFGEGSWLTVV.